The clone carrying this TCR beta chain has ten or more counts. What it recognizes is unknown. The source of the sample is a study of CD8 T cells in ankylosing spondylitis. Looked up from germline, CDR1 is DFQATT and CDR2 is SNEGSKA (reference sequence). CDR3 size: 14 residues. V was trimmed by 3 bases and J by 0 bases, leaving 9 bases between them. As the method for making TCR beta libraries, quantitative 5'-RACE with molecular barcodes was used. TCRdb passed the 5' RACE reads through MiXCR, listing each CDR3 protein once. Among around 130,000 distinct CDR3 sequences, around 9.3% were seen once, and the ten largest hold 2.5% to 3.5%. Overall study findings and caveats: A TCR beta motif of several highly homologous variants seemed to mark ankylosing spondylitis blood. Relatively scarce in peripheral blood, disease-linked clones were CD8+. The authors reported significant enrichment of disease-linked clones in matched ankylosing spondylitis synovial fluid.

The sample was blood, either unsorted or a sorted T cell fraction (not recorded which). This sequence was found in a male donor with ankylosing spondylitis or in good health (not recorded which). The chain has TRBV20-1 and TRBJ2-1; D remains unclear. This CDR3 is CSASLLSSYNEQFF. The CDR3 DNA is TGCAGTGCTAGCTTACTGAGCTCCTACAATGAGCAGTTCTTC.